This entry describes one T cell receptor (beta chain). The data were produced by immunoSEQ multiplex PCR, yet TCRdb's version contains in-frame clones alone and is incomplete. The sample has around 190,000 clones, 70% to 85% seen once. The CDR3 length is 13 residues. V shed 7 bases, J shed 8 bases, and the junction held 7 bases outside the gene matches. Germline CDR1 and CDR2: KGHDR and SFDVKD. This entry belongs to a study of blood T cell repertoires in COVID-19. On the study more broadly: Some COVID-19 samples were acute and others convalescent; all came from the United States, Italy and Spain.

The sequencing sample was made of peripheral blood. The TCR originated in a woman between 45 and 60 years old with acute or convalescent COVID-19. The V call is TRBV24-1, the J call TRBJ2-1; TRBD2 agrees at 7 bases. CDR3 in DNA: TGTGCCACCAGGGGCGGGGGATTCCATGAGCAGTTCTTC. This sequence encodes CATRGGGFHEQFF.